One and the same sample provided the 22 T cell receptor beta chains below, sequenced in a study of neurological immune-mediated disorders. TCRdb recomputed calls from the 5' RACE reads with MiXCR, one row per CDR3 protein. The table has fewer than 45,000 distinct CDR3 sequences, 2% to 3% seen once; the top ten hold 12%. Source material: PBMCs. These TCRs come from a man aged 25 to 40 with multiple sclerosis.

There are many counts of this clonotype. The rearrangement links TRBV24-1 to TRBJ2-1; D might be TRBD1 or TRBD2, each matching 6 bases. CDR3 length: 14 residues. V was cut by 1 base and J by 13 bases, with 16 bases left in between. Germline V gene data show CDR1 as KGHDR and CDR2 as SFDVKD. This chain's CDR3 is CATSDFGGLGVQFF. The CDR3 coding sequence is TGTGCCACCAGTGATTTTGGGGGGCTCGGGGTTCAGTTCTTC.

This clonotype was recorded many times. The CDR3 protein is CSARDRKIAGVGEQFF. DNA for the CDR3: TGCAGTGCTAGAGATAGGAAAATAGCGGGGGTTGGTGAGCAGTTCTTC. This chain connects TRBV20-1 to TRBJ2-1; TRBD2 matches 9 bases. This CDR3 is built from 16 residues. CDR1 and CDR2 (germline): DFQATT, SNEGSKA (reference sequence). The trim removed 0 bases at V and 9 bases at J, leaving 12 bases unmatched.

This clonotype has at least ten counts. The chain is built from TRBV5-5 and TRBJ1-1, with 7 positions matching TRBD1. V was pared by 4 bases and J by 1 base, with 16 bases of the junction left unmatched. The CDR3 is made up of 18 amino acids. Germline V gives CDR1 SGHKS, CDR2 YYEKEE (reference sequence). CDR3 DNA: TGTGCCAGCAGCCTTCACCTCAGGGGGGGCTCAGGGAACACTGAAGCTTTCTTT. It encodes CASSLHLRGGSGNTEAFF.

This clonotype was seen a handful of times. Mismatch with germline at one junction end may stem from a read error. V gene TRBV7-2 combines with J gene TRBJ1-6, with a tentative D call TRBD1 (6 bases). In germline, CDR1 is SGHTA, CDR2 FQGNSA. This CDR3 comprises 13 residues. DNA of the CDR3: TGTGCCAGCAGCTCCCGGACAGCTTCAACCCTCAACTTT. Its protein product is CASSSRTASTLNF.

With respect to this clonotype: One base away lies a much larger clone, so this may be a sequencing read error. The chain couples TRBV20-1 to TRBJ2-3; no definite D call. The CDR3 totals 14 residues. Looked up from germline, CDR1 is DFQATT and CDR2 is SNEGSKA (reference sequence). V was cut by 1 base and J by 1 base, with 9 bases left in between. CDR3: CSARAQTGTDTQYF. In DNA, the CDR3 is TGCAGTGCTAGAGCTCAAACTGGCACAGATACGCAGTATTTT.

By frequency in the sample, this clonotype is medium-sized. This chain connects TRBV3-1 to TRBJ2-7; D possibly corresponds to TRBD1 (6 bases). The CDR3 covers 15 residues. Trimming pared 0 bases from V and 4 bases from J, leaving 13 bases between. The V gene's germline CDR1 is LGHDT and CDR2 YNNKEL (reference sequence). The CDR3 nucleotides read TGTGCCAGCAGCCAAGACTGGACAGATAGTTACGAGCAGTACTTC. Translated: CASSQDWTDSYEQYF.

This clonotype was found many times. This chain connects TRBV21-1 to TRBJ2-2; the table's D gene call, TRBD1, was not cross checked with the DNA. TRBV21-1 is assigned pseudogene status. The CDR3 totals 16 residues. In DNA form, the CDR3 reads TGTGCCAGCAGTATAACAGGGGAAAAGAACACCGGGGAGCTGTTTTTT. It translates to CASSITGEKNTGELFF.

This clonotype was seen many times. The rearrangement uses TRBV5-1 and TRBJ1-1; weak D call: TRBD1 (5 bases). Germline CDR1 reads SGHRS; CDR2 reads YFSETQ. Trimming took off 4 bases at V and 3 bases at J, with 13 bases between the two ends. The CDR3 runs to 14 residues. The CDR3 DNA follows: TGCGCCAGCAGCCCCCAGGGCGGGGACACTGAAGCTTTCTTT. Amino acids: CASSPQGGDTEAFF.

This clonotype was observed at least ten times. The V and J genes are TRBV4-3 and TRBJ2-1, with D possibly being TRBD2 (5 bases). The CDR3 runs 14 residues. The ends were cut back, 5 bases at V and 2 bases at J, with 10 bases in the middle. Germline CDR1 reads LGHNA; CDR2 reads YSLEER. CDR3 amino acids: CASSFSSPYNEQFF. Written as DNA, the CDR3 is TGCGCCAGCAGCTTCTCTAGCCCCTACAATGAGCAGTTCTTC.

This clonotype was counted many times. This chain connects TRBV15 to TRBJ1-4; D uncertain. Between the trimmed V and J ends, which lost 3 bases and 8 bases, there was a span of 13 bases. From germline, CDR1 is LNHNV and CDR2 YYDKDF (reference sequence). The CDR3 extends over 14 amino acids. CDR3 in amino acids: CATSSWPPGEKLFF. In nucleotides, the CDR3 is TGTGCCACCAGCAGCTGGCCGCCGGGGGAAAAACTGTTTTTT.

This clonotype was counted ten times or more. The chain employs TRBV6-6 and TRBJ1-5; TRBD1 aligns across 7 bases. The CDR3 totals 15 residues. Trimming at V came to 2 bases and at J to 6 bases, leaving 7 bases not matched to a gene. Per the germline V gene, CDR1 is MNHNY and CDR2 is SVGAGI (reference sequence). The DNA of the CDR3 is TGTGCCAGCAGTTACACGGCCCAGGGGGTTCAGCCCCAGCATTTT. This encodes CASSYTAQGVQPQHF.

Ten or more counts support this clonotype. The chain uses TRBV12-3 or TRBV12-4 and TRBJ2-5, with D uncertain. The V end was cut by 5 bases, the J end by 7 bases, with 5 bases between. This CDR3 region has 10 residues. The CDR3 sequence is CASSLATQYF. CDR3 coding DNA: TGTGCCAGCAGTCTCGCGACCCAGTACTTC.

This clonotype has ten or more counts. The chain couples TRBV7-2 to TRBJ1-1; D gene unclear. This CDR3 contains 13 residues. The ends were cut back, 4 bases at V and 1 base at J, with 7 bases in the middle. Looked up from germline, CDR1 is SGHTA and CDR2 is FQGNSA. The DNA of the CDR3 is TGTGCCAGCAGCTCCTATCAGAACACTGAAGCTTTCTTT. Translating gives CASSSYQNTEAFF.

This clonotype was picked up many times. The chain carries TRBV12-3 or TRBV12-4 and TRBJ1-6; D might be TRBD1 (5 bases). The V end lost 7 bases, the J end lost 8 bases, and 9 bases lay between the germline ends. The CDR3 has 12 amino acids. DNA for the CDR3: TGTGCCAGCAAGACAGCCGATTCACCCCTCCACTTT. It translates to CASKTADSPLHF.

This clonotype showed up many times. As DNA, the CDR3 is TGCAGTGCTAGATCAAGGGGGGACAGGGAGGTCGGTGAGCAGTACTTC. Translating it yields CSARSRGDREVGEQYF. This rearrangement joins TRBV20-1 to TRBJ2-7, with TRBD1 matching over 9 bases. There are 16 residues in the CDR3. Germline V gene lookup returns CDR1 DFQATT and CDR2 SNEGSKA (reference sequence). V shed 2 bases, J shed 7 bases, and the junction held 15 bases outside the gene matches.

This clonotype was seen at least ten times. This sequence joins TRBV24-1 and TRBJ2-2, with D unresolved. CDR3 length equals 15 residues. Germline V gene data show CDR1 as KGHDR and CDR2 as SFDVKD. The V gene lost 0 bases and the J gene lost 3 bases, with 7 bases spanning the gap. CDR3 in DNA: TGTGCCACCAGTGATTTGCAACGGGACACCGGGGAGCTGTTTTTT. This codes for CATSDLQRDTGELFF.

This clonotype has ten or more counts. The chain combines TRBV7-6 with TRBJ1-4; weak D call: TRBD1 (5 bases). The CDR3 totals 14 residues. Germline CDR1 SGHVS, CDR2 FNYEAQ. The V gene lost 3 bases and the J gene lost 7 bases, with 12 bases spanning the gap. CDR3 region: CASSLQGPVEKLFF. The DNA of the CDR3 is TGTGCCAGCAGCTTGCAGGGACCGGTTGAAAAACTGTTTTTT.

This clonotype appeared many times. The V and J genes are TRBV20-1 and TRBJ2-5; 7 bases align to TRBD2. This CDR3 spans 15 amino acids. The ends lost 4 bases at V and 2 bases at J; junction bases unmatched: 10. Germline-derived CDR1 and CDR2 are DFQATT and SNEGSKA (reference sequence). CDR3 residues: CSATPGRRGQETQYF. Written as DNA, the CDR3 is TGCAGTGCTACACCAGGTCGGCGGGGGCAAGAGACCCAGTACTTC.

This clonotype was detected many times. The V and J genes are TRBV20-1 and TRBJ2-3; D not certain. Germline V gives CDR1 DFQATT, CDR2 SNEGSKA (reference sequence). The V gene lost 3 bases and the J gene lost 2 bases, with 15 bases spanning the gap. The CDR3 consists of 15 residues. The CDR3 spells CSASQAETYTDTQYF. In nucleotides, the CDR3 is TGCAGTGCTAGTCAGGCAGAGACTTACACAGATACGCAGTATTTT.

This clonotype showed up many times. The chain has TRBV20-1 and TRBJ2-5; D call uncertain. The germline V and J ends were trimmed by 0 bases and 2 bases, with 13 bases remaining between them. The CDR3 has 15 amino acids. Germline CDR1 reads DFQATT; CDR2 reads SNEGSKA (reference sequence). The CDR3: CSARDPRVPQETQYF. DNA for the CDR3: TGCAGTGCTAGAGATCCAAGGGTTCCGCAAGAGACCCAGTACTTC.

This clonotype appeared many times. The chain couples TRBV27 to TRBJ1-2, with unresolved D. This CDR3 has 15 amino acids. V gave up 0 bases and J gave up 2 bases, with 10 bases separating them. Germline V gene data show CDR1 as MNHEY and CDR2 as SMNVEV (reference sequence). In nucleotides, the CDR3 is TGTGCCAGCAGTTTATCAGGGAACGGGAACTATGGCTACACCTTC. Protein product: CASSLSGNGNYGYTF.

This clonotype was counted ten times or more. The chain employs TRBV10-3 and TRBJ2-7, with TRBD1 identical over 8 bases. The J segment lost 2 bases and the V segment lost 3 bases, leaving 3 bases of the junction unmatched. The germline V gene encodes CDR1 ENHRY and CDR2 SYGVKD. The length of the CDR3 is 14 residues. Written as DNA, the CDR3 is TGTGCCATCAGTGATGGGACAGGAACCTACGAGCAGTACTTC. It yields the protein CAISDGTGTYEQYF.